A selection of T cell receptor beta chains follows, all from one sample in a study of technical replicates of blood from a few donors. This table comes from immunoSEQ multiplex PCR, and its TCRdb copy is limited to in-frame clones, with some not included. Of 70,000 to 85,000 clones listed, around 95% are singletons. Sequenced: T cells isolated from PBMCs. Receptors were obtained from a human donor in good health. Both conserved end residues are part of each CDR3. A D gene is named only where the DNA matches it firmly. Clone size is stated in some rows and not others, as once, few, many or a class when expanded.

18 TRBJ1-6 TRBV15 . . CATSRDPKISSYNSPLHF TGTGCCACCAGCAGAGATCCCAAAATCAGTTCCTATAATTCACCCCTCCACTTT
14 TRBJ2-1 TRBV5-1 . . CASNRVGIHNEQFF TGCGCCAGCAATCGCGTGGGCATTCACAATGAGCAGTTCTTC
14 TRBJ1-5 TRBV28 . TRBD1 CASSSTGGGQPQHF TGTGCCAGCAGCTCGACAGGGGGCGGTCAGCCCCAGCATTTT
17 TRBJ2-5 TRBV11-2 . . CASSFTQGAGPQETQYF TGTGCCAGCAGCTTTACCCAAGGGGCTGGACCCCAAGAGACCCAGTACTTC
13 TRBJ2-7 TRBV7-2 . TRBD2 CASSMGGGYEQYF TGTGCCAGCAGCATGGGCGGGGGGTACGAGCAGTACTTC
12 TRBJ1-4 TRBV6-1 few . CASSEGQMKLFF TGTGCCAGCAGTGAAGGGCAGATGAAACTGTTTTTT
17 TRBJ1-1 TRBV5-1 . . CASSLGLTGNMNTEAFF TGCGCCAGCAGCTTGGGGCTGACAGGAAACATGAACACTGAAGCTTTCTTT
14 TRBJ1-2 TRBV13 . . CASRRTTHSYGYTF TGTGCCAGCAGAAGAACAACCCATTCCTATGGCTACACCTTC
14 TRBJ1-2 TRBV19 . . CASSIQGQYYGYTF TGTGCCAGTAGTATCCAAGGACAGTACTATGGCTACACCTTC
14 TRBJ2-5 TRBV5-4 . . CASSFVGQKETQYF TGTGCCAGCAGCTTTGTAGGACAGAAAGAGACCCAGTACTTC
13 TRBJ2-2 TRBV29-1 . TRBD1 CSVNRGDTGELFF TGCAGCGTTAACAGGGGGGACACCGGGGAGCTGTTTTTT
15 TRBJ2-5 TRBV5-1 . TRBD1 CASSLAGTGDETQYF TGCGCCAGCAGCTTGGCCGGGACAGGCGATGAGACCCAGTACTTC
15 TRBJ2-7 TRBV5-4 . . CASSTGIVDSYEQYF TGTGCCAGCAGCACGGGAATCGTCGACTCCTACGAGCAGTACTTC
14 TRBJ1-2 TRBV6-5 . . CASSLVDSSYGYTF TGTGCCAGCAGTTTAGTGGACAGTAGTTATGGCTACACCTTC
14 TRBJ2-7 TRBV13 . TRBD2 CASSWVTGTKTLYF TGTGCCAGCAGCTGGGTTACCGGGACTAAAACTCTGTACTTC